This entry features one T cell receptor (beta chain) sequence. This record belongs to a study of blood T cell repertoires in COVID-19. On the study more broadly: Both acute and convalescent COVID-19 samples were obtained from the United States, Italy and Spain.

Produced via immunoSEQ multiplex PCR; TCRdb's table is partial and in-frame only. This sample has approximately 220,000 clones, with roughly 80% found just once. From germline, CDR1 is KGHSH and CDR2 LQKENI. CDR3 length: 15 amino acids. The V end was cut by 1 base, the J end by 7 bases, with 14 bases between. V is TRBV18 and J is TRBJ1-5; no firm D call. The TCR was taken from a woman aged 35 to 49 with acute COVID-19. Sequencing input: PBMCs or T cells enriched from blood (not recorded which). CDR3 protein: CASSPRGSKRQPQHF. CDR3 bases: TGTGCCAGCTCACCACGAGGGTCCAAGAGGCAGCCCCAGCATTTT.